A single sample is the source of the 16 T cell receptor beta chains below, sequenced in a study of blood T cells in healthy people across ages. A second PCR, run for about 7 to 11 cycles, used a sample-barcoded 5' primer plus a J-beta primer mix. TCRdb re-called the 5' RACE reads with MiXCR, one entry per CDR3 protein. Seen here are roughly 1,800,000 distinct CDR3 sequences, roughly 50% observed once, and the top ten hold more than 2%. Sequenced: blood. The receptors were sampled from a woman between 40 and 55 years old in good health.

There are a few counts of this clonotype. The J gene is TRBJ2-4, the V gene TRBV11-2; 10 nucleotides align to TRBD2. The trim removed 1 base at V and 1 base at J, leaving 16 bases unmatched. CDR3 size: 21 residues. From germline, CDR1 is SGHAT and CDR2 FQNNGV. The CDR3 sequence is CASSLVASGGFLGSAKNIQYF. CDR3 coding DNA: TGTGCCAGCAGCTTAGTGGCTAGCGGGGGATTTCTCGGGTCGGCCAAAAACATTCAGTACTTC.

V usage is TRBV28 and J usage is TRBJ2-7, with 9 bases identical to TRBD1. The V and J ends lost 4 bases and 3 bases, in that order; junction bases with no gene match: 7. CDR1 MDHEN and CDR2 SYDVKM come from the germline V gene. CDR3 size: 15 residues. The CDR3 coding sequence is TGTGCCAGCAGTTCCCGGGACAGGGTGGGCTACGAGCAGTACTTC. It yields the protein CASSSRDRVGYEQYF.

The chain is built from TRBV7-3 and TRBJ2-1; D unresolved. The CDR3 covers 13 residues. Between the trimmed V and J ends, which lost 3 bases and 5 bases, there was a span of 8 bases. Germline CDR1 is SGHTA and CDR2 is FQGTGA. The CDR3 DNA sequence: TGTGCCAGCAGCTTCGACGCGAACAATGAGCAGTTCTTC. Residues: CASSFDANNEQFF. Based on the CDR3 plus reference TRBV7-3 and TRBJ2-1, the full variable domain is GAGVSQTPSNKVTEKGKYVELRCDPISGHTALYWYRQSLGQGPEFLIYFQGTGAADDSGLPNDRFFAVRPEGSVSTLKIQRTERGDSAVYLCASSFDANNEQFFGPGTRLTVL.

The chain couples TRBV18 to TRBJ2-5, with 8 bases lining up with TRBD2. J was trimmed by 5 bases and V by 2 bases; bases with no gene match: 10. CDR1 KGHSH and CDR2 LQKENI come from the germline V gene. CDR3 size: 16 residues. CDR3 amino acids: CASSPGAGALVETQYF. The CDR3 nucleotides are TGTGCCAGCTCACCAGGAGCGGGGGCCCTCGTGGAGACCCAGTACTTC.

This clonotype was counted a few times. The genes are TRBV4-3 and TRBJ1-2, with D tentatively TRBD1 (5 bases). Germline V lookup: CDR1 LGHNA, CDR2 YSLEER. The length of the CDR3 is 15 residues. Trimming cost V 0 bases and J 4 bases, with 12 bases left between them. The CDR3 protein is CASSQEQGGGYGYTF. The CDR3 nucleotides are TGCGCCAGCAGCCAAGAGCAGGGAGGAGGCTATGGCTACACCTTC.

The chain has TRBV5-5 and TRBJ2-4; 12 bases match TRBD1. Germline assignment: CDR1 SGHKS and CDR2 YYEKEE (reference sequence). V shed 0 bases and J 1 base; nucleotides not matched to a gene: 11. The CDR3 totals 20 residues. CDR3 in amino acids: CASSLVAGTGGATAKNIQYF. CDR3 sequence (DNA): TGTGCCAGCAGCTTGGTAGCCGGGACAGGGGGCGCTACGGCCAAAAACATTCAGTACTTC. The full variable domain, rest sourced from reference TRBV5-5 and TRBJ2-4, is DAGVTQSPTHLIKTRGQQVTLRCSPISGHKSVSWYQQVLGQGPQFIFQYYEKEERGRGNFPDRFSARQFPNYSSELNVNALLLGDSALYLCASSLVAGTGGATAKNIQYFGAGTRLSVL.

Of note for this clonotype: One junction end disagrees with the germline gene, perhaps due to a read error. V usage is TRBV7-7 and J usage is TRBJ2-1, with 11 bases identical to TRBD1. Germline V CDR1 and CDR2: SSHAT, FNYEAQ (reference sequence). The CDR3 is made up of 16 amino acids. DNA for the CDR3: TGTGCTAGCAGCCCCCGGGACAGGGGGAACTACAATGAGCAGTTCTTC. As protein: CASSPRDRGNYNEQFF.

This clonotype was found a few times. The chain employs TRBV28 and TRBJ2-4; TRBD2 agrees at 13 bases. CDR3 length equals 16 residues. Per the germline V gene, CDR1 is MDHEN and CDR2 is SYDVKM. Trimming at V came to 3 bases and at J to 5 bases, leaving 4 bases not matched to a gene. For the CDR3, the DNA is TGTGCCAGCAGTTTCCGACTAGCGGGGGGTCAAAACATTCAGTACTTC. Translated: CASSFRLAGGQNIQYF. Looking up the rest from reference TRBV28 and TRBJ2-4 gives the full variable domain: DVKVTQSSRYLVKRTGEKVFLECVQDMDHENMFWYRQDPGLGLRLIYFSYDVKMKEKGDIPEGYSVSREKKERFSLILESASTNQTSMYLCASSFRLAGGQNIQYFGAGTRLSVL.

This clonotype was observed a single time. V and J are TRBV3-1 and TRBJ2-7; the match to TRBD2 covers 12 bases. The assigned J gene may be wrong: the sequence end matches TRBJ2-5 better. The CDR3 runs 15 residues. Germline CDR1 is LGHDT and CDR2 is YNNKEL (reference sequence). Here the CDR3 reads CASFLAGGPGETQYF. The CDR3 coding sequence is TGTGCCAGCTTCCTAGCGGGGGGGCCGGGTGAGACCCAGTACTTC.

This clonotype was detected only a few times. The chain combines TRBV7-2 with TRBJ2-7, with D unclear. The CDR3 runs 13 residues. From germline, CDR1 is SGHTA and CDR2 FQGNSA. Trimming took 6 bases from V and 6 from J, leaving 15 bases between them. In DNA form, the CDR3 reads TGTGCCAGCAGGCCGGCCGGTCCCCTCGAGCAGTACTTC. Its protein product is CASRPAGPLEQYF.

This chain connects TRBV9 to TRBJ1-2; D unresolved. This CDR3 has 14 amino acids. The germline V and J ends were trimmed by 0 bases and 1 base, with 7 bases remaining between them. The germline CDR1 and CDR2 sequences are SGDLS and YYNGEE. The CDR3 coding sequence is TGTGCCAGCAGCGTAGACCCAGTTAACTATGGCTACACCTTC. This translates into CASSVDPVNYGYTF. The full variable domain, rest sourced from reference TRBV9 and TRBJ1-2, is DSGVTQTPKHLITATGQRVTLRCSPRSGDLSVYWYQQSLDQGLQFLIQYYNGEERAKGNILERFSAQQFPDLHSELNLSSLELGDSALYFCASSVDPVNYGYTFGSGTRLTVV.

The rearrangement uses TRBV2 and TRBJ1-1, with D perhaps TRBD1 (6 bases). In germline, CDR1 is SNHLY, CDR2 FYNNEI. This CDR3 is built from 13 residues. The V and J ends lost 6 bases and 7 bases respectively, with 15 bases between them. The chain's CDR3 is CASSRDTGLEAFF. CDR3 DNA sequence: TGTGCCAGCAGCCGGGACACAGGCCTTGAAGCTTTCTTT.

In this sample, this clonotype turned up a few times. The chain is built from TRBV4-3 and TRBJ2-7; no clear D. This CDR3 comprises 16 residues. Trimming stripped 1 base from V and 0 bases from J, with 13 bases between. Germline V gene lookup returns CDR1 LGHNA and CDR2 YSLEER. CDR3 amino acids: CASSQGLLPSSYEQYF. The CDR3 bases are TGCGCCAGCAGCCAAGGATTGTTACCAAGCTCCTACGAGCAGTACTTC.

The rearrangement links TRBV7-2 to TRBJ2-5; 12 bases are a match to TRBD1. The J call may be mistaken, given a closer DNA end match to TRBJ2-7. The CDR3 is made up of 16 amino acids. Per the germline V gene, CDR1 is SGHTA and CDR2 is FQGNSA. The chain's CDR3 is CASSLASGTGGHEQYF. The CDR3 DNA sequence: TGTGCCAGCAGCTTAGCCTCCGGGACAGGGGGCCACGAGCAGTACTTC.

The DNA of the CDR3 is TGTGCCAGCAGCCAAGGAGGGGTTTACGAGCGCGGGGGCCAGTACTTC. It encodes CASSQGGVYERGGQYF. The chain couples TRBV4-2 to TRBJ2-5; 7 positions agree with TRBD2. CDR1 and CDR2 (germline): LGHNA, YNFKEQ. V was pared by 1 base and J by 10 bases, with 15 bases of the junction left unmatched. This CDR3 comprises 16 residues.

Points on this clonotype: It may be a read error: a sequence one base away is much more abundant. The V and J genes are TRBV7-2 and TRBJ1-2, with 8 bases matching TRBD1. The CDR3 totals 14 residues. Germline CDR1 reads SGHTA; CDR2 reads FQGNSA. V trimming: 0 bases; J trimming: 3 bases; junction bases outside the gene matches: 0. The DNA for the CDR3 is TGTGCCAGCAGCTTAGCGACAGGGGACTATGGCTACACCTTC. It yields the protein CASSLATGDYGYTF.